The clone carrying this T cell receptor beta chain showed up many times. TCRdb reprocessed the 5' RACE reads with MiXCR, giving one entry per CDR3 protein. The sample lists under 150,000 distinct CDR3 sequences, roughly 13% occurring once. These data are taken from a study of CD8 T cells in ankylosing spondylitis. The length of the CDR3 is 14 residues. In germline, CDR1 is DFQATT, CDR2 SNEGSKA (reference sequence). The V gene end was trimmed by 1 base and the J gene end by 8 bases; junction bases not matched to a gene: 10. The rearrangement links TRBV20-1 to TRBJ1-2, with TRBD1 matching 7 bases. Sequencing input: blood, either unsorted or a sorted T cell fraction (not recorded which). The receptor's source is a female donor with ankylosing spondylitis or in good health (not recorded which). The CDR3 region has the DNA TGCAGTGCTAGAGCGATCGACAGGGACGGGGGCTACACCTTC. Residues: CSARAIDRDGGYTF.